This TCR beta chain was recovered during a study of T cells in tuberculosis. Looking at the study overall: T cells were selected with CD1B tetramers loaded with glucose monomycolate. In South Africa, adults with active tuberculosis were compared with IGRA-negative and latently infected IGRA-positive adolescents.

Trimming removed 0 bases at V and 10 bases at J, with 16 bases between. Germline CDR1 reads MNHNS; CDR2 reads SASEGT. The CDR3 length is 14 residues. Each donor contributed around 100,000 T cells on average, unsorted. Sequencing was performed with immunoSEQ multiplex PCR; in TCRdb, only in-frame clones are kept and a portion is missing. Among approximately 35,000 clones listed, 97% were seen once. V usage is TRBV6-1 and J usage is TRBJ2-7; maybe TRBD2 (5 bases). Material for sequencing was PBMCs. The TCR was taken from a donor aged 10 to 29 with latent tuberculosis or without tuberculosis infection. CDR3 amino acids: CASSEARAFSLQYF. CDR3 in DNA: TGTGCCAGCAGTGAAGCGCGGGCTTTCTCTCTCCAGTACTTC.